These 18 T cell receptor beta chains were sequenced from one sample in a study of T cells in Graves' hyperthyroidism and ophthalmopathy. TCR beta CDR3 region amplification was performed from RNA transcripts. TCR CDR3 regions were first amplified by RT-PCR with HTBI primers. TCRdb reprocessed the multiplex PCR reads with MiXCR, giving one entry per CDR3 protein. The data contain about 710,000 distinct CDR3 sequences, about 17% of them seen just once; the ten biggest clones take up approximately 8.4%. The source material was blood. These receptors all stem from a man between 18 and 29 years old with Graves' hyperthyroidism.

This clonotype was counted many times. The chain is built from TRBV2 and TRBJ2-7; TRBD2 aligns across 8 bases. V dropped 1 base and J dropped 2; count of bases not matched to a gene: 4. This CDR3 is built from 15 residues. Germline V lookup: CDR1 SNHLY, CDR2 FYNNEI. The CDR3 protein is CASSEGPLAAYEQYF. CDR3 sequence (DNA): TGTGCCAGCAGTGAAGGTCCACTAGCGGCCTACGAGCAGTACTTC.

Notes on this clonotype: Germline is not matched at one junction end, which may reflect a read error. The chain's CDR3 is CASSRTSGILYEQCF. For the CDR3, the DNA is TGTGCCAGCAGCCGGACTAGCGGGATCCTCTACGAGCAGTGCTTC. The chain joins TRBV27 to TRBJ2-7; 12 positions match TRBD2. Germline V gene lookup returns CDR1 MNHEY and CDR2 SMNVEV (reference sequence). This CDR3 is 15 amino acids long.

This clonotype was seen more than once but under ten times. This sequence joins TRBV12-3 or TRBV12-4 and TRBJ2-2; 11 nucleotides match TRBD2. Trimming at V came to 6 bases and at J to 4 bases, leaving 4 bases not matched to a gene. The CDR3 runs to 15 residues. The CDR3 spells CASSLAGGATGELFF. The DNA of the CDR3 is TGTGCCAGCAGCCTAGCGGGAGGAGCCACCGGGGAGCTGTTTTTT.

The chain carries TRBV19 and TRBJ1-6, with D possibly TRBD1 on 6 matching bases. V was cut by 3 bases and J by 10 bases, with 19 bases left in between. The length of the CDR3 is 16 residues. The V gene's germline CDR1 is LNHDA and CDR2 SQIVND (reference sequence). As DNA, the CDR3 is TGTGCCAGTAGTATCCGGACAGCTGGTGTATACTCACCCCTCCACTTT. It is translated as CASSIRTAGVYSPLHF.

This clonotype was seen more than once but under ten times. The V and J genes are TRBV20-1 and TRBJ2-5; TRBD2 is a possible D gene (5 bases). V lost 4 bases and J 5 bases, leaving 14 bases between the germline ends. This CDR3 spans 13 amino acids. Germline loops: CDR1 DFQATT, CDR2 SNEGSKA (reference sequence). CDR3 protein: CSATAPGEETQYF. CDR3 nucleotides: TGCAGTGCTACAGCGCCTGGGGAGGAGACCCAGTACTTC.

This clonotype was observed at least ten times. This chain links TRBV28 with TRBJ2-3, with 8 positions matching TRBD2. In germline, CDR1 is MDHEN, CDR2 SYDVKM. Unmatched junction bases numbered 17, after V lost 2 bases and J lost 4 bases. The CDR3 contains 19 residues. Written as DNA, the CDR3 is TGTGCCAGCAGTTTAGCTAGCGGGCTTATTGGCCCGCACGCAGATACGCAGTATTTT. This encodes CASSLASGLIGPHADTQYF. The full variable domain, its missing parts supplied by reference TRBV28 and TRBJ2-3, is DVKVTQSSRYLVKRTGEKVFLECVQDMDHENMFWYRQDPGLGLRLIYFSYDVKMKEKGDIPEGYSVSREKKERFSLILESASTNQTSMYLCASSLASGLIGPHADTQYFGPGTRLTVL.

This clonotype was observed at least ten times. The CDR3 loop reads CASGGGRSTDTQYF. The CDR3 coding sequence is TGTGCCAGCGGCGGCGGGAGAAGCACAGATACGCAGTATTTT. The V and J genes are TRBV28 and TRBJ2-3, with 7 bases identical to TRBD2. The CDR3 extends over 14 amino acids. In germline, CDR1 is MDHEN, CDR2 SYDVKM. The trim removed 8 bases at V and 0 bases at J, leaving 5 bases unmatched.

This clonotype was picked up a small number of times. The junction shows a germline mismatch at one end, possibly a read error. The J gene is TRBJ2-5, the V gene TRBV7-9; the match to TRBD2 covers 9 bases. This CDR3 has 14 residues. Looked up from germline, CDR1 is SEHNR and CDR2 is FQNEAQ (reference sequence). CDR3: CASSIAGVRETQYF. In DNA form, the CDR3 reads TGTGCCAGCAGCATAGCGGGGGTCCGAGAGACCCAGTACTTC.

This clonotype showed up many times. V usage is TRBV2 and J usage is TRBJ1-1; the match to TRBD1 covers 7 bases. The V segment lost 4 bases and the J segment 8 bases; nucleotides outside the gene matches: 4. The CDR3 loop spans 12 amino acids. The germline CDR1 and CDR2 sequences are SNHLY and FYNNEI. CDR3 protein: CASSGGTVEAFF. CDR3 sequence (DNA): TGTGCCAGCAGTGGCGGGACAGTAGAAGCTTTCTTT.

The J gene is TRBJ2-7, the V gene TRBV6-1, with 13 positions matching TRBD2. Per germline, CDR1 MNHNS and CDR2 SASEGT. V dropped 7 bases and J dropped 4; count of bases not matched to a gene: 16. The length of the CDR3 is 18 residues. The CDR3 sequence: CASTSRTSGRATGYEQYF. In nucleotides, the CDR3 is TGTGCCAGCACCTCCAGGACTAGCGGGAGAGCCACGGGTTACGAGCAGTACTTC.

This clonotype has at least ten counts. The rearrangement links TRBV29-1 to TRBJ2-1, with TRBD2 identical over 7 bases. Trimming cost V 2 bases and J 7 bases; bases outside gene matches: 11. The length of the CDR3 is 15 residues. Germline CDR1 and CDR2: SQVTM and ANQGSEA. CDR3 in amino acids: CSVENRRLARNEQFF. The CDR3 nucleotides read TGCAGCGTTGAAAATAGGAGACTAGCTCGAAATGAGCAGTTCTTC.

This clonotype was detected ten times or more. The V gene is TRBV2, the J gene TRBJ2-1; 11 bases align to TRBD2. Germline CDR1 SNHLY, CDR2 FYNNEI. The CDR3 extends over 15 amino acids. The junction had 5 bases not matched to a gene; V was cut back by 5 bases and J by 5 bases. The CDR3 sequence is CASSSTSGGNNEQFF. CDR3 DNA sequence: TGTGCCAGCAGTTCCACTAGCGGGGGAAACAATGAGCAGTTCTTC.

In the case of this clonotype: A much larger clone lies a single base off, so this may be a read error. Since the CDR3 does not end with the conserved phenylalanine or tryptophan, this likely comes from a read error. The chain couples TRBV12-3 or TRBV12-4 to TRBJ1-2; the D is unclear. Deletions cut 6 bases from V and 2 bases from J, with 4 bases between. The CDR3 totals 11 residues. The CDR3: CASRQNYGYTL. The CDR3 DNA is TGTGCCAGCAGACAGAACTATGGCTACACCCTC.

This clonotype was counted ten times or more. The chain carries TRBV12-3 or TRBV12-4 and TRBJ1-2, with D maybe TRBD1 (5 bases). V lost 3 bases to trimming and J lost 4 bases, with 9 bases between them. The CDR3 is made up of 13 amino acids. The CDR3 region has the DNA TGTGCCAGCAGTTTGCGGGGGGGCTATGGCTACACCTTC. It translates to CASSLRGGYGYTF.

This clonotype was observed at least ten times. The chain recombines TRBV20-1 with TRBJ2-1; 7 positions match TRBD1. Germline V gene lookup returns CDR1 DFQATT and CDR2 SNEGSKA (reference sequence). Germline trimming cut 1 base from V and 1 base from J; bases unmatched to any gene: 1. This CDR3 has 14 residues. CDR3 loop: CSARATGSYNEQFF. The CDR3 DNA is TGCAGTGCTAGAGCGACAGGGTCCTACAATGAGCAGTTCTTC.

As for this clonotype: A much more abundant neighbour one base away suggests this may be a read error. The chain joins TRBV12-3 or TRBV12-4 to TRBJ2-7, with TRBD2 matching 7 bases. The V gene end was trimmed by 7 bases and the J gene end by 7 bases; junction bases not matched to a gene: 13. The CDR3 contains 14 residues. CDR3 sequence: CASKAGVGDREQYF. The CDR3 DNA sequence: TGTGCCAGCAAGGCGGGGGTAGGGGACCGGGAGCAGTACTTC.

This clonotype has ten or more counts. The chain couples TRBV30 to TRBJ2-5, with TRBD1 matching over 9 bases. Germline-derived CDR1 and CDR2 are GTSNPN and SVGIG (reference sequence). The CDR3 consists of 15 residues. The junction had 8 bases not matched to a gene; V was cut back by 0 bases and J by 6 bases. In nucleotides, the CDR3 is TGTGCCTGGAGTGTGACAGGGGGGTATTTAAAGACCCAGTACTTC. Encoded protein: CAWSVTGGYLKTQYF.

This clonotype was observed a few times. The V gene is TRBV20-1, the J gene TRBJ1-5, with 7 bases aligning to TRBD1. This CDR3 has 15 residues. Per germline, CDR1 DFQATT and CDR2 SNEGSKA (reference sequence). Germline trimming cut 2 bases from V and 4 bases from J; bases unmatched to any gene: 8. Here the CDR3 reads CSARKQGFGNQPQHF. CDR3 coding DNA: TGCAGTGCTAGAAAACAGGGGTTTGGGAATCAGCCCCAGCATTTT.